The rows below give T cell receptor beta chains drawn from one sample of a study of vaccination and CD4 T cells after COVID-19. Their recognized antigens are unknown. TCRdb re-analysed the PCR reads in MiXCR, keeping a single row per CDR3 protein. The sample consists of fewer than 30,000 distinct CDR3 sequences, roughly a third of them appearing once. The sample in question was CD4+ T cells from blood, cultured in vitro, obtained about 7 months after SARS-CoV-2 vaccination. The receptors come from a human donor who had recovered from COVID-19. CDR3s include the opening cysteine and the closing phenylalanine or tryptophan. Fields, in order: clone size, V gene, J gene, D gene, CDR3 DNA, CDR3 protein. D genes are given only for firm matches. Not every row has a clone size; where given, it reads once, few, many or a size class.

clone_size: -
v_call: TRBV5-1
j_call: TRBJ2-7
d_call: TRBD1
cdr3_nt: TGCGCCAGCAGCCGGACAGGACACTACGAGCAGTACTTC
cdr3_aa: CASSRTGHYEQYF

clone_size: -
v_call: TRBV5-6
j_call: TRBJ2-5
d_call: -
cdr3_nt: TGTGCCAGCAGCTTAGTTGCTCGGGGCCGAGGGGAGACCCAGTACTTC
cdr3_aa: CASSLVARGRGETQYF

clone_size: -
v_call: TRBV20-1
j_call: TRBJ2-7
d_call: TRBD2
cdr3_nt: TGCAGTGCTAGAGCGGGTAGCGGGAGGGCCAGGTCCTACGAGCAGTACTTC
cdr3_aa: CSARAGSGRARSYEQYF

clone_size: few
v_call: TRBV20-1
j_call: TRBJ1-5
d_call: -
cdr3_nt: TGCAGTGCTAGTCCGGGGCCCAATAGCAATCAGCCCCAGCATTTT
cdr3_aa: CSASPGPNSNQPQHF

clone_size: -
v_call: TRBV28
j_call: TRBJ2-7
d_call: -
cdr3_nt: TGTGCCAGCAATCCCCAGGGGGGCGGTCAATACGAGCAGTACTTC
cdr3_aa: CASNPQGGGQYEQYF

clone_size: -
v_call: TRBV21-1
j_call: TRBJ1-5
d_call: -
cdr3_nt: TGTGCCAGCAGCAAAGACCAGGGGTCTCAGCCCCAGCATTTT
cdr3_aa: CASSKDQGSQPQHF

clone_size: -
v_call: TRBV7-2
j_call: TRBJ1-5
d_call: -
cdr3_nt: TGTGCCAGCAGCTTACGAGGGTTGTCGGGTCAGCCCCAGCATTTT
cdr3_aa: CASSLRGLSGQPQHF

clone_size: few
v_call: TRBV7-7
j_call: TRBJ2-3
d_call: TRBD2
cdr3_nt: TGTGCCAGCAGCTTAGGGGCGGGAGGGCCGGGGGATACGCAGTATTTT
cdr3_aa: CASSLGAGGPGDTQYF

clone_size: -
v_call: TRBV28
j_call: TRBJ2-3
d_call: -
cdr3_nt: TGTGCATTCGGAGGGGCAGATACGCAGTATTTT
cdr3_aa: CAFGGADTQYF

clone_size: -
v_call: TRBV5-4
j_call: TRBJ2-2
d_call: -
cdr3_nt: TGTGCCAGCAGCTTGGGCGGTCGGAGAAGCACCGGGGAGCTGTTTTTT
cdr3_aa: CASSLGGRRSTGELFF

clone_size: few
v_call: TRBV6-4
j_call: TRBJ1-1
d_call: -
cdr3_nt: TGTGCCAGCAGCCGGGAGATGAACACTGAAGCTTTCTTT
cdr3_aa: CASSREMNTEAFF

clone_size: -
v_call: TRBV5-4
j_call: TRBJ2-5
d_call: TRBD2
cdr3_nt: TGTGCCAGCACCAATTCCGGCGGGAGGGGGGAGACCCAGTACTTC
cdr3_aa: CASTNSGGRGETQYF

clone_size: few
v_call: TRBV19
j_call: TRBJ1-1
d_call: -
cdr3_nt: TGTGCCAGTAGTATGACTGGGAACACTGAAGCTTTCTTT
cdr3_aa: CASSMTGNTEAFF

clone_size: -
v_call: TRBV7-9
j_call: TRBJ2-1
d_call: -
cdr3_nt: TGTGCCAGCAGCCCCCTCGCCTTCCATGAGCAGTTCTTC
cdr3_aa: CASSPLAFHEQFF

clone_size: -
v_call: TRBV15
j_call: TRBJ1-2
d_call: -
cdr3_nt: TGTGCCACCAGCCTGGGTTCGGGGGGCACCTATGGCTACACCTTC
cdr3_aa: CATSLGSGGTYGYTF

clone_size: -
v_call: TRBV7-8
j_call: TRBJ1-1
d_call: TRBD1
cdr3_nt: TGTGCCAGCAGCCCACGACAGGGTCTAACTCATGCGGCTTATTTT
cdr3_aa: CASSPRQGLTHAAYF

clone_size: few
v_call: TRBV28
j_call: TRBJ1-5
d_call: -
cdr3_nt: TGTGCCGGAGGAAAAATCAATCAGCCCCAGCATTTT
cdr3_aa: CAGGKINQPQHF

clone_size: -
v_call: TRBV6-1
j_call: TRBJ1-1
d_call: -
cdr3_nt: TGTGCCAGCAGTGAAGGGGGTCCCATGAACACTGAAGCTTTCTTT
cdr3_aa: CASSEGGPMNTEAFF

clone_size: few
v_call: TRBV27
j_call: TRBJ1-5
d_call: -
cdr3_nt: TGTGCCAGCAGTTTACGGGGGAATCGTGGTCAGCCCCAGCATTTT
cdr3_aa: CASSLRGNRGQPQHF

clone_size: -
v_call: TRBV11-2
j_call: TRBJ2-1
d_call: TRBD1
cdr3_nt: TGTGCCAGCAGCCTCGGACAGGGGCCCTACAATGAGCAGTTCTTC
cdr3_aa: CASSLGQGPYNEQFF

clone_size: -
v_call: TRBV28
j_call: TRBJ2-5
d_call: -
cdr3_nt: TGTGCCAGTAGTGGTTCAGAGACCCAGTACTTC
cdr3_aa: CASSGSETQYF

clone_size: -
v_call: TRBV28
j_call: TRBJ1-1
d_call: -
cdr3_nt: TGTGCCAGCAGTTTATGGGGGGGCCCGGGTGAAGCTTTCTTT
cdr3_aa: CASSLWGGPGEAFF

clone_size: -
v_call: TRBV28
j_call: TRBJ2-6
d_call: -
cdr3_nt: TGTGCCACCGTACAGGGAGGGAGCTCTGGGGCCAACGTCCTGACTTTC
cdr3_aa: CATVQGGSSGANVLTF

clone_size: few
v_call: TRBV6-1
j_call: TRBJ1-5
d_call: -
cdr3_nt: TGTGCCAGCAGTGAATTTGGGGGGCAAACCAATCAGCCCCAGCATTTT
cdr3_aa: CASSEFGGQTNQPQHF

clone_size: -
v_call: TRBV20-1
j_call: TRBJ2-1
d_call: TRBD2
cdr3_nt: TGCAGTGCTAGAGGGGGACTAGTTAGACATGAGCAGTTCTTC
cdr3_aa: CSARGGLVRHEQFF

clone_size: -
v_call: TRBV7-9
j_call: TRBJ2-1
d_call: -
cdr3_nt: TGTGCCAGCAGCCGACTAATTGAGCAGTTCTTC
cdr3_aa: CASSRLIEQFF

clone_size: -
v_call: TRBV29-1
j_call: TRBJ2-3
d_call: -
cdr3_nt: TGCAGCGGGAGGGAACTTGATACGCAGTATTTT
cdr3_aa: CSGRELDTQYF

clone_size: -
v_call: TRBV20-1
j_call: TRBJ1-6
d_call: -
cdr3_nt: TGCAGTGCTAGAATCGGCCCCCGGCTTCCTAATTCACCCCTCCACTTT
cdr3_aa: CSARIGPRLPNSPLHF

clone_size: few
v_call: TRBV2
j_call: TRBJ1-1
d_call: -
cdr3_nt: TGTGCCAGCAGGATCGAACTGGTCAACACTGAAGCTTTCTTT
cdr3_aa: CASRIELVNTEAFF